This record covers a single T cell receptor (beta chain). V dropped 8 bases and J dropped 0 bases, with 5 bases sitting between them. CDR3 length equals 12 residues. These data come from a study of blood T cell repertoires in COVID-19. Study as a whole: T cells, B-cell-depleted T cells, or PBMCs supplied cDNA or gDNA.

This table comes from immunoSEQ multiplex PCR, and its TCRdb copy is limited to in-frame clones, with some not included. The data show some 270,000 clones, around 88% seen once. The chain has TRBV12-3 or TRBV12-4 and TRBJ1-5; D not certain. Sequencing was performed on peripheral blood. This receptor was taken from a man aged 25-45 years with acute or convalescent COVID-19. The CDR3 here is CASAYSNQPQHF. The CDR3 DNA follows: TGTGCCAGCGCCTATAGCAATCAGCCCCAGCATTTT.